The present entry profiles one TCR beta chain with its context. The antigen remains unidentified. Naive CD8 cells comprised CD45RO-negative, CCR7-positively selected cells, excluding terminally differentiated effector memory CD45RA+ cells. The sample comes from a study of shared clonotypes between healthy human individuals. As for the study in general: Per donor, CD8 memory used one plate, CD8 naive used two, CD4 memory used three and CD4 naive used three. Findings and limits, study-wide: Clonotypes which were not shared had lower generation probabilities than clonotypes that all four donors shared. Naive subsets generally exceeded memory subsets in estimated richness. Sequencing depth was a factor that was expected to affect clonotype sharing among donors.

The assay was immunoSEQ multiplex PCR, and TCRdb's table has in-frame clones only and misses some. The sample records 450,000 to 700,000 clones, nearly 97% being singletons. V lost 11 bases to trimming and J lost 0 bases; unmatched junction nucleotides: 4. Germline assignment: CDR1 ENHRY and CDR2 SYGVKD. This CDR3 is built from 13 residues. The origin of this receptor is a woman in her twenties or thirties in good health. The rearrangement uses TRBV10-3 and TRBJ2-3; 8 nucleotides agree with TRBD2. Sequenced: naive CD8+ T cells sorted from blood. DNA of the CDR3: TGTGCCGCCTCTAGCGGGAGCACAGATACGCAGTATTTT. It encodes CAASSGSTDTQYF.